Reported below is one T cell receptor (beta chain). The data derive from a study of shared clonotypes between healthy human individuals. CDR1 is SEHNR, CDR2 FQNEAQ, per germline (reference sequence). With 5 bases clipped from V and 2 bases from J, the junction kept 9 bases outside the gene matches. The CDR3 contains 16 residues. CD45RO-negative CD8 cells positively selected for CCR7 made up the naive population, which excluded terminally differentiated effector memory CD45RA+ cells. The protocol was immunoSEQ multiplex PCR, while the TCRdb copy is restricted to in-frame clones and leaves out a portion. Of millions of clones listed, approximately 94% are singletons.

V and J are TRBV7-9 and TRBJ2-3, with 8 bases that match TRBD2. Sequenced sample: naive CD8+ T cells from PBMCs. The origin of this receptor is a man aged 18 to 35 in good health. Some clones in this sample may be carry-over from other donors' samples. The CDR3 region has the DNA TGTGCCAGCAGCGGTCGGGAGGGTCCCTACACAGATACGCAGTATTTT. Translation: CASSGREGPYTDTQYF. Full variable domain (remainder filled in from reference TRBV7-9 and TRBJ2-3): DTGVSQNPRHKITKRGQNVTFRCDPISEHNRLYWYRQTLGQGPEFLTYFQNEAQLEKSRLLSDRFSAERPKGSFSTLEIQRTEQGDSAMYLCASSGREGPYTDTQYFGPGTRLTVL.